This entry concerns a single TCR beta chain. Its antigen is still unknown. TCRdb reanalysed the 5' RACE reads using MiXCR and keeps one entry per CDR3 protein. The data hold around 530,000 distinct CDR3 sequences, with over 12% observed a single time. This entry comes from a study of identical twins. Findings and caveats of the study: Beta out-of-frame sequences displayed a weaker excess of sharing between twins.

Healthy Caucasians, and only they, were the donors. This CDR3 is built from 16 residues. Looked up from germline, CDR1 is PRHDT and CDR2 is FYEKMQ (reference sequence). With 1 base removed from V and 4 bases from J, the gap between germline ends came to 13 bases. These same records also appear under a second study, on yellow fever vaccine responses in identical twins.

The chain links TRBV13 to TRBJ2-2; D perhaps matches TRBD2 (6 bases). The sample taken for sequencing was CD4+ T cells sorted from blood. The source of this sequence is a woman between 18 and 29 years old in good health. The CDR3 DNA sequence: TGTGCCAGCAGCTTAGACGGGAGAAGTGGCACCGGGGAGCTGTTTTTT. This gives the protein CASSLDGRSGTGELFF.